This TCR beta chain comes out of a study of blood T cell repertoires in COVID-19. About the research overall: Italy, Spain and the United States were the sources of the convalescent and acute COVID-19 samples. Sample material is recorded as cDNA or gDNA derived from T cells, B-cell-depleted T cells, or PBMCs.

CDR1 is MNHEY, CDR2 SVGAGI, per germline. V was clipped by 7 bases and J by 1 base, with 11 bases between them. The CDR3 has 13 amino acids. Per the original data handling: For nucleated cells, counts were estimated from reference gene primer amplification. Sequencing used immunoSEQ multiplex PCR; TCRdb keeps in-frame clones, though not all of them. V and J calls plus clone size are reproduced from that table; the DNA served to infer D and trimming. Among around 270,000 clones, 86% were seen once, and the ten largest hold over 1.5%. The rearrangement links TRBV6-5 to TRBJ2-7, with D hard to call. The specimen was peripheral blood. The sequence came from a man younger than 45 with active or convalescent COVID-19. As DNA, the CDR3 is TGTGCCAGCACCTCGCCGGGTTCCTACGAGCAGTACTTC. This gives the protein CASTSPGSYEQYF.